The 25 T cell receptor beta chains presented below share a single source sample, sequenced in a study of CD8 T cells in Susac syndrome. Reverse transcription of roughly 0.45 to 1 ug RNA was performed with random hexamers. TCRdb itself ran the immunoSEQ multiplex PCR reads through MiXCR, one entry per CDR3 protein. The repertoire holds approximately 160,000 distinct CDR3 sequences, 92% seen once, with under 0.085% in the top ten. Sequencing was carried out using CD4+ T cells from PBMCs. Receptor source: a human donor in good health.

V gene TRBV5-1 combines with J gene TRBJ1-3, with TRBD1 matching 7 bases. Trimming removed 7 bases from V and 2 bases from J; junction bases left unmatched: 6. There are 14 residues in the CDR3. Germline values: CDR1 SGHRS, CDR2 YFSETQ. The CDR3 DNA sequence: TGCGCCAGCCGGGCACAGGGGCCTGGAAACACCATATATTTT. It is translated as CASRAQGPGNTIYF.

This rearrangement joins TRBV7-2 to TRBJ1-2; possibly TRBD1 for D (6 bases). CDR3 size: 15 residues. Trimming shortened V by 3 bases and J by 2 bases, and 13 bases separated the two germline ends. Germline loops: CDR1 SGHTA, CDR2 FQGNSA. CDR3 sequence reads: CASSLTGSANYGYTF. DNA for the CDR3: TGTGCCAGCAGCTTGACAGGCTCGGCGAACTATGGCTACACCTTC.

Points on this clonotype: The junction differs from germline at one of its ends, possibly a read error. This chain connects TRBV4-3 to TRBJ1-6, with a weak D call TRBD1 (5 bases). This CDR3 has 15 residues. Germline V gives CDR1 LGHNA, CDR2 YSLEER. Here the CDR3 DNA reads TGCGCCAGCATCCAAGACCCAGGGAGCATTTCACCCCTCCACTTT. This sequence encodes CASIQDPGSISPLHF.

This clonotype was counted a single time. V and J are TRBV28 and TRBJ1-2; 10 bases line up with TRBD1. The CDR3 loop spans 15 amino acids. J gave up 8 bases and V 10 bases, and 16 bases lay outside the gene matches. Germline CDR1 reads MDHEN; CDR2 reads SYDVKM. The CDR3 sequence is CATQQPGTGVGGYTF. The CDR3 coding sequence is TGTGCCACCCAGCAACCCGGGACAGGGGTAGGCGGCTACACCTTC.

This clonotype showed up just once. The CDR3 loop is CATSDIQGRELFF. The CDR3 DNA sequence: TGTGCCACCAGTGACATACAAGGAAGGGAGCTGTTTTTT. The rearrangement joins TRBV24-1 to TRBJ2-2; D is unclear. This CDR3 is built from 13 residues. Germline V gene data show CDR1 as KGHDR and CDR2 as SFDVKD. V lost 4 bases to trimming and J lost 9 bases, with 11 bases between them.

The V gene is TRBV7-2, the J gene TRBJ2-5; 12 bases line up with TRBD2. This CDR3 has 15 amino acids. In germline, CDR1 is SGHTA, CDR2 FQGNSA. The ends lost 0 bases at V and 4 bases at J; junction bases unmatched: 0. CDR3 sequence reads: CASSLALAGGETQYF. CDR3 nucleotide sequence: TGTGCCAGCAGCTTAGCACTAGCGGGGGGAGAGACCCAGTACTTC.

The chain couples TRBV20-1 to TRBJ1-5; 10 bases align to TRBD1. The CDR3 loop spans 17 amino acids. The V gene end was trimmed by 5 bases and the J gene end by 2 bases; junction bases not matched to a gene: 12. Germline values: CDR1 DFQATT, CDR2 SNEGSKA (reference sequence). CDR3 nucleotide sequence: TGCAGTGCTTACCCCGGGACAGGGGTTTGGGGCAATCAGCCCCAGCATTTT. Encoded protein: CSAYPGTGVWGNQPQHF.

In DNA, the CDR3 is TGTGCCACGGGGACAGACCCTGCAATTGAAGCTTTCTTT. Encoded protein: CATGTDPAIEAFF. J is TRBJ1-1 and V is TRBV10-3, with 7 nucleotides matching TRBD1. Unmatched junction bases numbered 12, after V lost 10 bases and J lost 7 bases. Looked up from germline, CDR1 is ENHRY and CDR2 is SYGVKD. The CDR3 is 13 amino acids.

This clonotype was seen a few times. The chain recombines TRBV4-1 with TRBJ2-4; 9 bases align to TRBD2. CDR1 MGHRA and CDR2 YSYEKL come from the germline V gene. The CDR3 length is 21 residues. The V gene end was trimmed by 0 bases and the J gene end by 0 bases; junction bases not matched to a gene: 15. CDR3 DNA sequence: TGCGCCAGCAGCCAAGAAGCAGTGCTAGCGGGAAGCGGAGGAGCCAAAAACATTCAGTACTTC. This codes for CASSQEAVLAGSGGAKNIQYF.

This chain connects TRBV20-1 to TRBJ1-5; TRBD1 is a possible D gene (5 bases). Germline V gives CDR1 DFQATT, CDR2 SNEGSKA (reference sequence). V gave up 6 bases and J gave up 1 base, with 13 bases separating them. The CDR3 has 14 residues. CDR3 sequence: CSAKAGPSNQPQHF. The CDR3 DNA reads as TGCAGTGCCAAGGCGGGGCCGAGCAATCAGCCCCAGCATTTT.

This sequence joins TRBV20-1 and TRBJ2-1, with D hard to call. This CDR3 comprises 14 residues. Looked up from germline, CDR1 is DFQATT and CDR2 is SNEGSKA (reference sequence). V shed 0 bases and J shed 4 bases, with 10 bases lying between them. This CDR3 is CSARDRRPYNEQFF. DNA for the CDR3: TGCAGTGCTAGAGATCGTAGACCTTACAATGAGCAGTTCTTC.

This rearrangement joins TRBV20-1 to TRBJ2-3; D is undetermined. Germline V lookup: CDR1 DFQATT, CDR2 SNEGSKA (reference sequence). The CDR3 runs 14 residues. V shed 3 bases and J shed 1 base, with 11 bases lying between them. The CDR3 nucleotides are TGCAGTGCTAGTGATCCCAGACGCACAGATACGCAGTATTTT. Translation gives CSASDPRRTDTQYF.

Only a few counts were recorded for this clonotype. V and J are TRBV5-4 and TRBJ1-1; 12 bases fit TRBD1. Trimming at V came to 3 bases and at J to 3 bases, leaving 3 bases not matched to a gene. The CDR3 sequence is 15 residues long. Germline lookup yields CDR1 SGHNT and CDR2 YYREEE (reference sequence). The CDR3 nucleotides read TGTGCCAGCAGCTCGGGGACAGGGGGCTACACTGAAGCTTTCTTT. Translated: CASSSGTGGYTEAFF.

The chain has TRBV6-1 and TRBJ1-1, with TRBD1 matching 7 bases. Losses at the gene ends were 7 bases for V and 0 bases for J; bases not matched to a gene: 2. Germline assignment: CDR1 MNHNS and CDR2 SASEGT. The CDR3 runs to 13 residues. DNA for the CDR3: TGTGCCAGCACGACAGGGATGAACACTGAAGCTTTCTTT. It translates to CASTTGMNTEAFF.

J is TRBJ2-7 and V is TRBV7-8; tentative D call: TRBD2 (5 bases). V shed 5 bases and J shed 2 bases, with 13 bases lying between them. In germline, CDR1 is SGHVS, CDR2 FQNEAQ. The CDR3 is 14 residues long. CDR3 bases: TGTGCCAGCAGCAACCGACGGAGGCCCTACGAGCAGTACTTC. It is translated as CASSNRRRPYEQYF. Drawing the rest from reference TRBV7-8 and TRBJ2-7, the complete variable domain is GAGVSQSPRYKVAKRGQDVALRCDPISGHVSLFWYQQALGQGPEFLTYFQNEAQLDKSGLPSDRFFAERPEGSVSTLKIQRTQQEDSAVYLCASSNRRRPYEQYFGPGTRLTVT.

This clonotype was seen only a few times. The chain combines TRBV2 with TRBJ2-7, with D tentatively TRBD1 (5 bases). Germline V lookup: CDR1 SNHLY, CDR2 FYNNEI. The CDR3 totals 12 residues. V was trimmed by 4 bases and J by 4 bases, leaving 8 bases between them. CDR3 nucleotides: TGTGCCAGCAGTGCACAGGATTACGAGCAGTACTTC. Translation: CASSAQDYEQYF.

This chain joins TRBV7-9 and TRBJ2-2; unclear D gene. The germline V and J ends were trimmed by 1 base and 1 base, with 10 bases remaining between them. CDR1 SEHNR and CDR2 FQNEAQ come from the germline V gene (reference sequence). The length of the CDR3 is 16 residues. The chain's CDR3 is CASSLGQPRNTGELFF. CDR3 sequence (DNA): TGTGCCAGCAGCTTAGGCCAGCCAAGGAACACCGGGGAGCTGTTTTTT.

Only one count was recorded for this clonotype. This chain joins TRBV28 and TRBJ2-4; D might be TRBD2 (6 bases). The CDR3 loop spans 13 amino acids. Germline V lookup: CDR1 MDHEN, CDR2 SYDVKM. Trimming removed 6 bases at V and 4 bases at J, with 10 bases between. CDR3 amino acids: CASRGGLKNIQYF. The CDR3 coding sequence is TGTGCCAGCAGGGGGGGACTGAAAAACATTCAGTACTTC.

The chain employs TRBV6-6 and TRBJ1-1, with 8 nucleotides matching TRBD1. The ends lost 4 bases at V and 4 bases at J; junction bases unmatched: 8. The CDR3 is 15 residues long. Germline values: CDR1 MNHNY, CDR2 SVGAGI (reference sequence). The CDR3 is CASSLDRVTGTEAFF. DNA of the CDR3: TGTGCCAGCAGTTTGGACAGGGTAACTGGCACTGAAGCTTTCTTT.

The chain recombines TRBV25-1 with TRBJ2-7; D perhaps matches TRBD1 (6 bases). There are 14 residues in the CDR3. Trimming left V 6 bases short and J 6 bases short, with 18 bases between. Germline CDR1 reads MGHDK; CDR2 reads SYGVNS. The CDR3 spells CASRPQGPVGEQYF. The DNA of the CDR3 is TGTGCCAGCAGGCCACAGGGCCCCGTGGGCGAGCAGTACTTC.

Only one count was recorded for this clonotype. This sequence joins TRBV25-1 and TRBJ2-2; no clear D gene. In germline, CDR1 is MGHDK, CDR2 SYGVNS. CDR3 size: 13 residues. The germline V and J ends were trimmed by 5 bases and 6 bases, with 10 bases remaining between them. DNA for the CDR3: TGTGCCAGCAGTACTCCTATTGCCGGGGAGCTGTTTTTT. Encoded protein: CASSTPIAGELFF.

This chain joins TRBV14 and TRBJ1-4; D unresolved. The germline CDR1 and CDR2 sequences are SGHDN and FVKESK. The CDR3 contains 13 residues. Trimming stripped 0 bases from V and 10 bases from J, with 9 bases between. CDR3 amino acids: CASSQDRVGKLFF. The CDR3 bases are TGTGCCAGCAGCCAAGATAGGGTCGGAAAACTGTTTTTT.

The genes are TRBV7-8 and TRBJ2-7, with TRBD1 matching 7 bases. CDR3 length: 15 amino acids. V shed 5 bases, J shed 7 bases, and the junction held 14 bases outside the gene matches. CDR1 and CDR2 (germline): SGHVS, FQNEAQ. The DNA of the CDR3 is TGTGCCAGCAGCCAGAGCCGGGACAGAGGACGGGAGCAGTACTTC. It specifies CASSQSRDRGREQYF.

In this sample, this clonotype turned up a few times. The genes are TRBV2 and TRBJ2-5; D not certain. The CDR3 runs 13 residues. The germline V and J ends were trimmed by 4 bases and 1 base, with 7 bases remaining between them. Germline V gives CDR1 SNHLY, CDR2 FYNNEI. CDR3 sequence: CASSVRGQETQYF. Here the CDR3 DNA reads TGTGCCAGCAGTGTCCGCGGCCAAGAGACCCAGTACTTC.

The CDR3 region has the DNA TGTGCCAGCCGCCTCGGGGCTAGCTACGAGCAGTACTTC. As protein: CASRLGASYEQYF. The J gene is TRBJ2-7, the V gene TRBV6-2 or TRBV6-3; D is perhaps TRBD1 or TRBD2 (5 bases each). Germline values: CDR1 MNHEY, CDR2 SVGEGT. V was shortened by 8 bases and J by 3 bases, with 14 bases between the two germline ends. The CDR3 spans 13 residues.